The entry that follows covers one T cell receptor (beta chain) sequence. The record originates from a study of cytomegalovirus exposure and HLA in healthy donors. With 60 Vbeta and 13 Jbeta primers, the PCR was carried out. Sequencing used immunoSEQ multiplex PCR; TCRdb keeps in-frame clones, though not all of them. Seen here are about 97,000 clones, roughly three quarters observed once, and the top ten hold under 4%. Unmatched junction bases numbered 4, after V lost 4 bases and J lost 5 bases. The CDR3 covers 14 residues. Germline V gives CDR1 SGHTS, CDR2 YDEGEE. V and J are TRBV5-8 and TRBJ2-5, with 11 nucleotides matching TRBD1. The sequence came from a male donor in good health and CMV-seropositive. Sequenced material: PBMCs. This CDR3 is CASSPDRGRETQYF. In nucleotides, the CDR3 is TGTGCCAGCAGCCCGGACAGGGGGCGGGAGACCCAGTACTTC.